This T cell receptor beta chain is from a study of cytomegalovirus exposure and HLA in healthy donors. About this clone itself: Its cognate antigen is unknown.

Use of 60 Vbeta and 13 Jbeta primers characterized the PCR. This table comes from immunoSEQ multiplex PCR, and its TCRdb copy is limited to in-frame clones, with some not included. The table lists about 94,000 clones, approximately 75% of them singletons. Findings of the study overall: Later genetic work tied a missense DCLRE1C variant to beta-chain V and J trimming.

V lost 3 bases and J lost 4; bases outside the gene matches: 1. Per germline, CDR1 MGHRA and CDR2 YSYEKL. The CDR3 consists of 14 residues. The V gene is TRBV4-1, the J gene TRBJ2-3; 10 bases are shared with TRBD1. The source material was PBMCs. The TCR sequence derives from a woman aged 40 to 50 in good health and CMV-seronegative. The CDR3 bases are TGCGCCAGCAGCCAGACAGGGGGCTCAGATACGCAGTATTTT. This encodes CASSQTGGSDTQYF.